These 22 T cell receptor beta chains were sequenced from one sample in a study of technical replicates of blood from several donors. The data were produced by immunoSEQ multiplex PCR, yet TCRdb's version contains in-frame clones alone and is incomplete. This sample has around 68,000 clones, with about 97% found just once. The sample consisted of T cells isolated from PBMCs. The receptors originated from a human donor in good health.

V gene TRBV19 combines with J gene TRBJ2-7; 7 bases align to TRBD1. V lost 4 bases, J lost 0 bases, and 0 bases stayed unmatched. Germline-derived CDR1 and CDR2 are LNHDA and SQIVND (reference sequence). The CDR3 has 13 amino acids. The CDR3 reads CASSTGGSYEQYF. The CDR3 region has the DNA TGTGCCAGTAGTACAGGGGGCTCCTACGAGCAGTACTTC.

The chain links TRBV10-3 to TRBJ1-1; TRBD1 aligns across 9 bases. Germline-derived CDR1 and CDR2 are ENHRY and SYGVKD. After removal of 11 bases from V and 1 base from J, the junction contained 8 bases not matched to a gene. The CDR3 covers 14 residues. This CDR3 reads CALGTGPANTEAFF. Here the CDR3 DNA reads TGTGCCCTTGGGACAGGGCCGGCGAACACTGAAGCTTTCTTT.

The CDR3 coding sequence is TGTGCCAGCTCCCCGGGACTCCTACAAACAGATACGCAGTATTTT. It specifies CASSPGLLQTDTQYF. The chain joins TRBV18 to TRBJ2-3; possible D gene TRBD2, 6 bases. Germline-derived CDR1 and CDR2 are KGHSH and LQKENI. The CDR3 extends over 15 amino acids. The germline V and J ends were trimmed by 6 bases and 3 bases, with 16 bases remaining between them.

This chain connects TRBV30 to TRBJ2-7; D might be TRBD2 (5 bases). The V gene lost 4 bases and the J gene lost 3 bases, with 13 bases spanning the gap. This CDR3 is 13 amino acids long. CDR1 GTSNPN and CDR2 SVGIG come from the germline V gene (reference sequence). CDR3 in amino acids: CAWTMSRDYEQYF. The CDR3 DNA reads TGTGCCTGGACCATGAGTCGGGACTACGAGCAGTACTTC.

The chain joins TRBV19 to TRBJ1-1; D ambiguous. The CDR3 is 14 residues long. Between the trimmed V and J ends, which lost 4 bases and 1 base, there was a span of 10 bases. Germline V gene data show CDR1 as LNHDA and CDR2 as SQIVND (reference sequence). The CDR3 DNA reads as TGTGCCAGTAGTAGCCGACTGCAGAACACTGAAGCTTTCTTT. Translation gives CASSSRLQNTEAFF.

The gene calls are TRBV27 and TRBJ2-1; 7 positions match TRBD2. The CDR3 is 15 amino acids. The trim removed 2 bases at V and 5 bases at J, leaving 6 bases unmatched. Germline V gene lookup returns CDR1 MNHEY and CDR2 SMNVEV (reference sequence). The CDR3 sequence: CASSLQGGLNNEQFF. Written as DNA, the CDR3 is TGTGCCAGCAGTTTACAGGGAGGGTTGAACAATGAGCAGTTCTTC.

The gene calls are TRBV30 and TRBJ1-2; 7 nucleotides line up with TRBD1. The CDR3 has 14 amino acids. V lost 0 bases, J lost 8 bases, and 9 bases stayed unmatched. Germline V gene data show CDR1 as GTSNPN and CDR2 as SVGIG (reference sequence). CDR3 DNA sequence: TGTGCCTGGAGTGTTTTAGGACAGGTCGGCGGCTACACCTTC. Protein sequence: CAWSVLGQVGGYTF.

This clone was picked up a small number of times. The genes are TRBV4-3 and TRBJ1-5, with 9 bases lining up with TRBD1. In germline, CDR1 is LGHNA, CDR2 YSLEER. Unmatched junction bases numbered 6, after V lost 0 bases and J lost 6 bases. The CDR3 extends over 16 amino acids. CDR3 in amino acids: CASSQEIRDRVQPQHF. DNA for the CDR3: TGCGCCAGCAGCCAAGAAATACGGGACAGGGTTCAGCCCCAGCATTTT.

V gene TRBV10-3 combines with J gene TRBJ2-1, with TRBD2 matching over 9 bases. V lost 4 bases, J lost 5 bases, and 6 bases stayed unmatched. The CDR3 runs to 15 residues. The germline V gene encodes CDR1 ENHRY and CDR2 SYGVKD. In DNA, the CDR3 is TGTGCCATCAGTGTGGTAGCTAGCGGGAACAATGAGCAGTTCTTC. Its translation is CAISVVASGNNEQFF.

The chain is built from TRBV2 and TRBJ2-3; 10 bases line up with TRBD1. The CDR3 has 13 amino acids. From germline, CDR1 is SNHLY and CDR2 FYNNEI. V was pared by 7 bases and J by 6 bases, with 4 bases of the junction left unmatched. The CDR3 here is CASNGQGGDTQYF. As DNA, the CDR3 is TGTGCCAGCAATGGACAGGGGGGGGATACGCAGTATTTT.

The chain has TRBV7-2 and TRBJ1-4; D not certain. The CDR3 is 14 amino acids. CDR1 and CDR2 (germline): SGHTA, FQGNSA. V dropped 5 bases and J dropped 6 bases, with 13 bases sitting between them. The CDR3 sequence: CASSVLGTDEKLFF. For the CDR3, the DNA is TGTGCCAGCAGCGTACTTGGAACAGATGAAAAACTGTTTTTT.

CDR3 DNA: TGCAGCGTTGATCGCCTAGACTCCTACGAGCAGTACTTC. Protein: CSVDRLDSYEQYF. The V and J genes are TRBV29-1 and TRBJ2-7; the D is unclear. The germline V and J ends were trimmed by 3 bases and 0 bases, with 9 bases remaining between them. Germline V CDR1 and CDR2: SQVTM, ANQGSEA. There are 13 residues in the CDR3.

The chain has TRBV11-3 and TRBJ2-7; 7 bases align to TRBD2. The CDR3 loop spans 18 amino acids. Unmatched junction bases numbered 12, after V lost 0 bases and J lost 1 base. Germline CDR1 is SGHNT and CDR2 is YENEEA. The CDR3 spells CASSLERGGSGPSYEQYF. The CDR3 DNA is TGTGCCAGCAGCTTAGAAAGGGGAGGTAGCGGGCCTTCCTACGAGCAGTACTTC.

V is TRBV5-5 and J is TRBJ1-1; D gene unclear. CDR3 size: 14 residues. The V end lost 2 bases, the J end lost 0 bases, and 8 bases lay between the germline ends. Germline V lookup: CDR1 SGHKS, CDR2 YYEKEE (reference sequence). In DNA form, the CDR3 reads TGTGCCAGCAGCTTAAGACTGTTGAACACTGAAGCTTTCTTT. This sequence encodes CASSLRLLNTEAFF.

The chain has TRBV19 and TRBJ1-5; D is undetermined. The CDR3 is 14 amino acids. The V and J ends lost 2 bases and 6 bases respectively, with 11 bases between them. Germline CDR1 reads LNHDA; CDR2 reads SQIVND (reference sequence). The CDR3 region is CASSIPGFVQPQHF. CDR3 coding DNA: TGTGCCAGTAGTATACCCGGGTTCGTTCAGCCCCAGCATTTT.

The CDR3 DNA is TGTGCCAGCAGCGTGGCGGGGGGCAATGAGCAGTTCTTC. It is translated as CASSVAGGNEQFF. The chain links TRBV9 to TRBJ2-1; 8 bases fit TRBD2. From germline, CDR1 is SGDLS and CDR2 YYNGEE. The trim removed 2 bases at V and 6 bases at J, leaving 1 base unmatched. The CDR3 sequence is 13 residues long.

The chain combines TRBV7-9 with TRBJ2-1, with TRBD2 identical over 13 bases. Looked up from germline, CDR1 is SEHNR and CDR2 is FQNEAQ (reference sequence). There are 16 residues in the CDR3. J gave up 2 bases and V 4 bases, and 2 bases lay outside the gene matches. CDR3 sequence reads: CASSSTSGRAYNEQFF. Written as DNA, the CDR3 is TGTGCCAGCAGCTCTACTAGCGGGAGGGCCTACAATGAGCAGTTCTTC. The variable domain in full, completed from reference TRBV7-9 and TRBJ2-1, reads DTGVSQNPRHKITKRGQNVTFRCDPISEHNRLYWYRQTLGQGPEFLTYFQNEAQLEKSRLLSDRFSAERPKGSFSTLEIQRTEQGDSAMYLCASSSTSGRAYNEQFFGPGTRLTVL.

The chain is built from TRBV9 and TRBJ2-3; D might be TRBD2 (6 bases). Trimming took 4 bases from V and 0 from J, leaving 9 bases between them. The germline V gene encodes CDR1 SGDLS and CDR2 YYNGEE. The CDR3 length is 14 residues. As DNA, the CDR3 is TGTGCCAGCAGCCAAAGCGGGAGCACAGATACGCAGTATTTT. It translates to CASSQSGSTDTQYF.

This clone occurred once. The CDR3 protein is CASSVTGAYIDTIYF. The CDR3 DNA is TGTGCCAGCAGCGTGACAGGGGCCTATATTGACACCATATATTTT. The rearrangement joins TRBV9 to TRBJ1-3; 8 nucleotides match TRBD1. The germline V gene has CDR1 SGDLS and CDR2 YYNGEE. Germline trimming cut 2 bases from V and 8 bases from J; bases unmatched to any gene: 9. The length of the CDR3 is 15 residues.

The V gene is TRBV28, the J gene TRBJ2-5; D may be TRBD1 (6 bases). The CDR3 is 14 amino acids. The germline V and J ends were trimmed by 2 bases and 3 bases, with 10 bases remaining between them. The germline CDR1 and CDR2 sequences are MDHEN and SYDVKM. The CDR3 DNA reads TGTGCCAGCAGTTTAACAGGGTGGGAAGAGACCCAGTACTTC. Amino acid sequence: CASSLTGWEETQYF.

V usage is TRBV5-1 and J usage is TRBJ2-7; 9 positions match TRBD1. The germline CDR1 and CDR2 sequences are SGHRS and YFSETQ. V lost 4 bases to trimming and J lost 3 bases; unmatched junction nucleotides: 5. The CDR3 extends over 14 amino acids. The CDR3 here is CASSRDRDNYEQYF. CDR3 bases: TGCGCCAGCAGCCGGGACAGGGACAACTACGAGCAGTACTTC.

V and J are TRBV9 and TRBJ1-5; the D is unclear. The germline V and J ends were trimmed by 0 bases and 6 bases, with 10 bases remaining between them. The CDR3 contains 14 residues. Germline CDR1 and CDR2: SGDLS and YYNGEE. The CDR3 loop reads CASSVGGLSQPQHF. The CDR3 DNA sequence: TGTGCCAGCAGCGTAGGTGGCCTCAGTCAGCCCCAGCATTTT.